The following is a TCR beta chain sequence with its context. No antigen is known for it. The data belong to a study of T cells expressing NK-cell markers (dated by TCRdb to the early 2020s). Looking at the study overall: In sorted CD3+CD56+NKG2C+, CD3+CD56+NKG2C- and CD3+CD56-NKG2C+ T-cell subsets from about 8 donors, TCR beta-chain repertoires were profiled. Sequencing of the libraries produced 2 x 150 bp reads on Illumina HiSeq 2000/2500, MiSeq or NextSeq. The eight sequenced donors were randomly selected healthy volunteers, three men and five women. Seven of the eight sequenced donors were HCMV-seropositive and one was HCMV-seronegative.

What the study reported, not specific to this receptor: Those dominant clonotypes were again the most abundant among CD3+CD56-NKG2C+ cells in a handful of donors, at about 25-60.1%. For about 6 donors, the dominant CD3+CD56+NKG2C+ clonotypes were among the top 10 CD8+ clonotypes and accounted for roughly 1.0-8% of CD8+ T cells. Whether the expanded NKG2C-expressing T cell clones were specific for HCMV antigens was left unclear.

The germline V gene (reference sequence) specifies SGHKS as CDR1 and YYEKEE as CDR2. The CDR3 contains 13 residues, cysteine and phenylalanine counted. The DNA is not on file. HCMV serostatus was determined by detecting HCMV-specific IgG in serum with a commercial ELISA kit. Peripheral blood mononuclear cells were isolated from blood by Ficoll density gradient centrifugation. Sequencing took place on an Illumina HiSeq 2000. TCR beta cDNA libraries were made by 5'RACE template switching that added a universal primer site and unique molecular identifiers. Priming for cDNA synthesis came from the TCR beta constant segment, and two successive PCR amplification steps followed. The published analysis was carried out like this. MIGEC handled demultiplexing of the reads and grouping by UMI, while MiTCR was used to assemble and quantify clonotypes. Only TCR cDNA sequences supported by at least two reads were kept to exclude erroneous sequences. The tcR package was used for downstream repertoire analysis, and clonotypes were matched across fractions by CDR3 nucleotide sequence plus V segment. VDJmatch was used to annotate antigen specificity against VDJdb, with one amino acid substitution in CDR3 permitted. Each entry corresponds to one CDR3 protein sequence from reads that TCRdb reprocessed, and DNA is not given. TCRdb, not the authors, supplied the V and J calls. The sample's clone listing holds some 440,000 distinct CDR3 sequences. Clones ranked in the top ten supply almost 1.5% of the sample.

The sequence derives from a woman aged 45-59 years in good health. Donor details come from another sample of the same person, matched by shared clones. This chain joins TRBV5-5 to TRBJ2-5; the D call of TRBD1 rests on TCRdb alone, since no DNA is present to check it. The sample comprised blood T cells: a sorted CD56 or NKG2C T cell subset, CD4+ or CD8+ T cells, or bulk PBMC T cells (not recorded which). The CDR3: CASSLGGRETQYF. This CDR3, with the reference TRBV5-5 and TRBJ2-5 proteins standing in past its ends, gives the full variable domain DAGVTQSPTHLIKTRGQQVTLRCSPISGHKSVSWYQQVLGQGPQFIFQYYEKEERGRGNFPDRFSARQFPNYSSELNVNALLLGDSALYLCASSLGGRETQYFGPGTRLLVL.